This T cell receptor beta chain was sequenced during a study of blood T cells in healthy people across ages. A word on this clonotype: Its cognate antigen is unknown.

For the second PCR, which ran for about 6 to 11 cycles, a sample-barcoded 5' primer and a J-beta primer mix were used. TCRdb used MiXCR to reprocess the 5' RACE reads, holding one entry per CDR3 protein. The top ten hold over 35% of the sample, which has hundreds of thousands of distinct CDR3 sequences, around three fifths seen once. Findings and limits, study-wide: Donor CMV status, an unknown factor, possibly confounded changes in expanded clonotypes.

The CDR3 spans 15 residues. With 5 bases removed from V and 5 bases from J, the gap between germline ends came to 18 bases. Sequencing used blood. The genes are TRBV12-3 or TRBV12-4 and TRBJ1-2; D possibly corresponds to TRBD1 (5 bases). This TCR was sampled from a man between 60 and 75 years old in good health. This chain's CDR3 is CASSPQGGGTYGYTF. The CDR3 DNA follows: TGTGCCAGCAGTCCCCAGGGCGGGGGGACGTATGGCTACACCTTC.